This TCR beta chain was sequenced for a study of blood T cells in healthy people across ages. The authors ran a second PCR of about 6 to 11 cycles using a sample-barcoded 5' primer and a J-beta primer mix. Each CDR3 protein is one row after TCRdb ran MiXCR on the 5' RACE reads. This sample has about 1,000,000 distinct CDR3 sequences, with 35% to 50% found just once. This clonotype turned up a few times. Per germline, CDR1 SGHRS and CDR2 YFSETQ. J gave up 2 bases and V 3 bases, and 5 bases lay outside the gene matches. The CDR3 is made up of 15 amino acids. Sample: blood. This chain joins TRBV5-1 and TRBJ2-3; 8 bases match TRBD2. This clonotype was sampled from an older woman in good health. CDR3 region: CASSSGTSHTDTQYF. The CDR3 bases are TGCGCCAGCAGCTCCGGGACTAGTCACACAGATACGCAGTATTTT. Variable domain in full (rest from reference TRBV5-1 and TRBJ2-3): KAGVTQTPRYLIKTRGQQVTLSCSPISGHRSVSWYQQTPGQGLQFLFEYFSETQRNKGNFPGRFSGRQFSNSRSEMNVSTLELGDSALYLCASSSGTSHTDTQYFGPGTRLTVL.